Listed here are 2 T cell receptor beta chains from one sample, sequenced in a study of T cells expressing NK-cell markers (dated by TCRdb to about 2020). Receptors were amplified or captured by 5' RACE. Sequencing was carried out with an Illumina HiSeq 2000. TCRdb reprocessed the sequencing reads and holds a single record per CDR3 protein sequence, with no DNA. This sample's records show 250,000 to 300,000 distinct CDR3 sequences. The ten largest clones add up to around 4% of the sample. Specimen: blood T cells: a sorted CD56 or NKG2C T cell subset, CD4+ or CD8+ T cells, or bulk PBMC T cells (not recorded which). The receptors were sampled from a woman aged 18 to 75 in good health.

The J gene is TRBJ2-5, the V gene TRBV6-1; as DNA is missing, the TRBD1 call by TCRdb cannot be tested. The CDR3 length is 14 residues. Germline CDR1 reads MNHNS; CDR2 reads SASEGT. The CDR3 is CASSTPGGGETQYF.

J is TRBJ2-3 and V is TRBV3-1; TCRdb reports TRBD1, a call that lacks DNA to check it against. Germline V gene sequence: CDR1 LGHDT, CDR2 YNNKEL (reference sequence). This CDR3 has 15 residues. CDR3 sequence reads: CASSPGQAGTDTQYF.